Shown below are 5 T cell receptor beta chains from a single sample sequenced in a study of T cell responses to AZD1222 COVID-19 vaccine. Using immunoSEQ multiplex PCR, the repertoire was profiled, and TCRdb retains in-frame clones only, with some absent. The sample has about 140,000 clones, more than 80% seen once. Sample: peripheral blood, taken on day 0 of AZD1222 vaccination. The receptor set was obtained from an adult in good health.

The chain has TRBV5-4 and TRBJ1-2, with D tentatively TRBD1 (6 bases). Germline V gene data show CDR1 as SGHNT and CDR2 as YYREEE (reference sequence). V lost 2 bases to trimming and J lost 8 bases, with 10 bases between them. The length of the CDR3 is 12 residues. This CDR3 reads CASSLQGRGYTF. The CDR3, as DNA: TGTGCCAGCAGCTTACAGGGACGCGGCTACACCTTC.

In its sample, this clone was seen once. The rearrangement uses TRBV6-5 and TRBJ2-3; no reliable D call. The germline CDR1 and CDR2 sequences are MNHEY and SVGAGI. This CDR3 comprises 14 residues. Trimming took off 6 bases at V and 3 bases at J, with 13 bases between the two ends. CDR3 sequence: CASSRVTVTDTQYF. DNA of the CDR3: TGTGCCAGCAGCCGGGTCACCGTAACAGATACGCAGTATTTT.

V usage is TRBV30 and J usage is TRBJ1-3; D ambiguous. CDR1 and CDR2 from the germline V gene are GTSNPN and SVGIG (reference sequence). This CDR3 region has 15 residues. Trimming cost V 1 base and J 2 bases, with 12 bases left between them. DNA of the CDR3: TGTGCCTGGAGTGGTGGACCAAGGACTGGAAACACCATATATTTT. It translates to CAWSGGPRTGNTIYF.

The chain couples TRBV9 to TRBJ1-3; D is unresolved. Trimming stripped 0 bases from V and 4 bases from J, with 14 bases between. The V gene's germline CDR1 is SGDLS and CDR2 YYNGEE. CDR3 length: 16 residues. The CDR3 loop is CASSVGIGVTGNTIYF. The CDR3 coding sequence is TGTGCCAGCAGCGTAGGCATCGGGGTAACAGGAAACACCATATATTTT. The full variable domain, in which reference TRBV9 and TRBJ1-3 provide the parts outside the CDR3, is DSGVTQTPKHLITATGQRVTLRCSPRSGDLSVYWYQQSLDQGLQFLIQYYNGEERAKGNILERFSAQQFPDLHSELNLSSLELGDSALYFCASSVGIGVTGNTIYFGEGSWLTVV.

The J gene is TRBJ2-1, the V gene TRBV7-9; no firm D call. V lost 8 bases to trimming and J lost 0 bases, with 8 bases between them. This CDR3 has 13 amino acids. Germline CDR1 SEHNR, CDR2 FQNEAQ (reference sequence). For the CDR3, the DNA is TGTGCCAGCGAGGTAAGCTCCTACAATGAGCAGTTCTTC. Encoded protein: CASEVSSYNEQFF.